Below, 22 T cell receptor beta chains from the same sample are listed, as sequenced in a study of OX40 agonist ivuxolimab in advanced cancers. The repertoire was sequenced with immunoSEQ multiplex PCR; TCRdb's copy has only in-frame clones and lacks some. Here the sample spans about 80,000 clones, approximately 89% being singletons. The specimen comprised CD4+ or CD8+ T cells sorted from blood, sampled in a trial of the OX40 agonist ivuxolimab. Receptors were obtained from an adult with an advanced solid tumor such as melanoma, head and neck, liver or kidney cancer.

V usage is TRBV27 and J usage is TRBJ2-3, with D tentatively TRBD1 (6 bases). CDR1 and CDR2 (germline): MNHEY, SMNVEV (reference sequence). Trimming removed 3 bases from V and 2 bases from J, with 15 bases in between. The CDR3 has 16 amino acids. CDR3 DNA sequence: TGTGCCAGCAGTTTTTGGACAGAGAGGTACACAGATACGCAGTATTTT. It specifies CASSFWTERYTDTQYF.

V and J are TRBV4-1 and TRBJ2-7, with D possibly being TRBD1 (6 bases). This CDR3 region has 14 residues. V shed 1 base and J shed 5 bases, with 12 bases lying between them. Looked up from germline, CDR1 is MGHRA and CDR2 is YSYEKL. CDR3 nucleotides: TGCGCCAGCAGCCAAGGTGGGGGCGCTCACGAGCAGTACTTC. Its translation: CASSQGGGAHEQYF.

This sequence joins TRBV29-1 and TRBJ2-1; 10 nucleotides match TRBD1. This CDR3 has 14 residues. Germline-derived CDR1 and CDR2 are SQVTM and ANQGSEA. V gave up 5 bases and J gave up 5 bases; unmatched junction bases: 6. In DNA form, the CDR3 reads TGCAGCGTTCACCGGGACAGGGGCAACAATGAGCAGTTCTTC. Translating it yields CSVHRDRGNNEQFF.

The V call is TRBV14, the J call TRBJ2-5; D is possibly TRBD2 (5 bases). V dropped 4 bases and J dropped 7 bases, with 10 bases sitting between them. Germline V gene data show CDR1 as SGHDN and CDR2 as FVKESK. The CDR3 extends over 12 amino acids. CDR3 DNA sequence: TGTGCCAGCAGCCCCTATGGGAGGACCCAGTACTTC. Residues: CASSPYGRTQYF.

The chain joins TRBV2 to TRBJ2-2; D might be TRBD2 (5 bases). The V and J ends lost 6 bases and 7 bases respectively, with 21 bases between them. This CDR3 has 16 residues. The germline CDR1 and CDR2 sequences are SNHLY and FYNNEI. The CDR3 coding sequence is TGTGCCAGCAGGACGGACTCCGGTGCGGGCATCGGGGAGCTGTTTTTT. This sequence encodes CASRTDSGAGIGELFF.

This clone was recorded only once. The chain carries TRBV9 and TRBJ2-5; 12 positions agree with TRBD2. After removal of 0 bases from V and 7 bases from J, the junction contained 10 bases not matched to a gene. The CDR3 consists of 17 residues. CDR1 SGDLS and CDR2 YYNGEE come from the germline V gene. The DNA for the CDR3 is TGTGCCAGCAGCGTAGGGGTCCTAGCGGGAGGGCCGGGGACCCAGTACTTC. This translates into CASSVGVLAGGPGTQYF. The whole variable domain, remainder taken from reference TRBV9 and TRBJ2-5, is DSGVTQTPKHLITATGQRVTLRCSPRSGDLSVYWYQQSLDQGLQFLIQYYNGEERAKGNILERFSAQQFPDLHSELNLSSLELGDSALYFCASSVGVLAGGPGTQYFGPGTRLLVL.

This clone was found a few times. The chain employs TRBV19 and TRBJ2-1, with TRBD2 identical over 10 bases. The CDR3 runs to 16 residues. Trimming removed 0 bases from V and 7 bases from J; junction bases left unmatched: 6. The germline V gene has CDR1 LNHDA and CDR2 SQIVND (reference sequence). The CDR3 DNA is TGTGCCAGTAGTATAGACCCTAGCGGGAGTCGGAATGAGCAGTTCTTC. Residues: CASSIDPSGSRNEQFF. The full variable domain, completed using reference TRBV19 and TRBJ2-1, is DGGITQSPKYLFRKEGQNVTLSCEQNLNHDAMYWYRQDPGQGLRLIYYSQIVNDFQKGDIAEGYSVSREKKESFPLTVTSAQKNPTAFYLCASSIDPSGSRNEQFFGPGTRLTVL.

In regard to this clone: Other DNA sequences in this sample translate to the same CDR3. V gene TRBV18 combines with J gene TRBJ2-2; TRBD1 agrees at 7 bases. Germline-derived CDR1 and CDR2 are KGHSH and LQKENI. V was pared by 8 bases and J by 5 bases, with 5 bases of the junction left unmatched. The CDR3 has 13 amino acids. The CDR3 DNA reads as TGTGCCAGCATACAGGGGTCTACCGGGGAGCTGTTTTTT. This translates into CASIQGSTGELFF.

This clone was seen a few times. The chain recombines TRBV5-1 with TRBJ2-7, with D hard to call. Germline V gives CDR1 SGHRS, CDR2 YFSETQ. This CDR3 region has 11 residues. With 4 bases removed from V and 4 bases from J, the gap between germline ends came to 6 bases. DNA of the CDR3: TGCGCCAGCAGCAGTACTTACGAGCAGTACTTC. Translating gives CASSSTYEQYF.

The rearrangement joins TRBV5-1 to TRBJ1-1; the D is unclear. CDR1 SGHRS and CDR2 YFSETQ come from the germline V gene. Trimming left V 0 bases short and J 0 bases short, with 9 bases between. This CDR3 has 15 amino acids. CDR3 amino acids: CASSLGGGMNTEAFF. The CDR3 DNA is TGCGCCAGCAGCTTGGGAGGCGGGATGAACACTGAAGCTTTCTTT.

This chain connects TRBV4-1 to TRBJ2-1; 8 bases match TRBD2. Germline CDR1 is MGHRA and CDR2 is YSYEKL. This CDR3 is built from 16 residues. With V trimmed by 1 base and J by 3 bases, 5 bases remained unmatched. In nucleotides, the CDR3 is TGCGCCAGCAGCCAAGGGGGGGGACTAGGCTACAATGAGCAGTTCTTC. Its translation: CASSQGGGLGYNEQFF.

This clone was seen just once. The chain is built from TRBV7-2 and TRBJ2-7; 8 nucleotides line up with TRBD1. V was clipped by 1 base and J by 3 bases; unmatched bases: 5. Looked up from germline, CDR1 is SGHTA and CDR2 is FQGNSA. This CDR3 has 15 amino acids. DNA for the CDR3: TGTGCCAGCAGCTTAGAAGGACAGGGAGACTACGAGCAGTACTTC. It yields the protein CASSLEGQGDYEQYF.

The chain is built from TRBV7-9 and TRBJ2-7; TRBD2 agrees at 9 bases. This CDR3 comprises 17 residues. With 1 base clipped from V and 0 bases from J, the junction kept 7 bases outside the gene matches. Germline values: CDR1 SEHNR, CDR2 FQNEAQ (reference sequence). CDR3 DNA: TGTGCCAGCAGCTTAGGCTCGAGCGGGGGGAGCTCCTACGAGCAGTACTTC. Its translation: CASSLGSSGGSSYEQYF.

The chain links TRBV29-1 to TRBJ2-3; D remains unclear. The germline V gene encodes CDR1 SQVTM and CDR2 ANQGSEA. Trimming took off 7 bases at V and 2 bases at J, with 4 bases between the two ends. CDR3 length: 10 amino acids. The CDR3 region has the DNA TGCAGCGGATACACAGATACGCAGTATTTT. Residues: CSGYTDTQYF.

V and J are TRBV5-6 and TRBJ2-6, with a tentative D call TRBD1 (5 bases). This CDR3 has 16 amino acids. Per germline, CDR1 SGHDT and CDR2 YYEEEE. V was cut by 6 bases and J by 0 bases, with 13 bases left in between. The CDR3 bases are TGTGCCAGCAACCTAGACAGTGGCTCTGGGGCCAACGTCCTGACTTTC. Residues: CASNLDSGSGANVLTF.

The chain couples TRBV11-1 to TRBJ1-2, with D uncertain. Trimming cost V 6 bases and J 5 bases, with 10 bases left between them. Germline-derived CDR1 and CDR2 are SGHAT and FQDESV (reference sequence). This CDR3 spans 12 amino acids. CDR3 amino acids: CASSEAGYGYTF. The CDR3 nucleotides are TGTGCCAGCAGTGAGGCAGGTTATGGCTACACCTTC.

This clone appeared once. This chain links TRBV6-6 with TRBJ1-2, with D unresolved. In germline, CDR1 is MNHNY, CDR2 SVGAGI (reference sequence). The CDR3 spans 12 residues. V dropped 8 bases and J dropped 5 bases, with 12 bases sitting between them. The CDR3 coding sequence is TGTGCCAGCTCGTCTAAGATATATGGCTACACCTTC. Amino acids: CASSSKIYGYTF.

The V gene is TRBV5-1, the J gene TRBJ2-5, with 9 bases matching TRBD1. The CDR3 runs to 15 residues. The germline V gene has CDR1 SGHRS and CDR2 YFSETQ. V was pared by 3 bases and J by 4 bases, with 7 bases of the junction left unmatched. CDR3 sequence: CASSSRTGAAETQYF. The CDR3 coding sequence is TGCGCCAGCAGCTCGCGGACAGGGGCGGCAGAGACCCAGTACTTC.

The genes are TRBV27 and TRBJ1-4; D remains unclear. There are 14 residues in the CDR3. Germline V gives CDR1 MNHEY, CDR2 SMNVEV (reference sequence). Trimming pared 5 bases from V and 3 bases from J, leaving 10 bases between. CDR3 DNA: TGTGCCAGCAGTCCTGAGATTGCTAATGAAAAACTGTTTTTT. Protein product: CASSPEIANEKLFF.

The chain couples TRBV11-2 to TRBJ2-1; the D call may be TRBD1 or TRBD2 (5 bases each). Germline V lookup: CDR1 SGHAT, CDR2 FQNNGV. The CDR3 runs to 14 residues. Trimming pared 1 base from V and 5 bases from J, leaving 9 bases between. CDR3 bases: TGTGCCAGCAGCTTAGGAGGGGCCAACAATGAGCAGTTCTTC. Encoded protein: CASSLGGANNEQFF.

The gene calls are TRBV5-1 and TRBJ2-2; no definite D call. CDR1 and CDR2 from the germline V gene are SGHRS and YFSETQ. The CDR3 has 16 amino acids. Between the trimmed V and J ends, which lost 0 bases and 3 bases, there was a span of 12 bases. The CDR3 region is CASSLATFWDTGELFF. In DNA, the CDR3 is TGCGCCAGCAGCTTGGCGACTTTTTGGGACACCGGGGAGCTGTTTTTT.

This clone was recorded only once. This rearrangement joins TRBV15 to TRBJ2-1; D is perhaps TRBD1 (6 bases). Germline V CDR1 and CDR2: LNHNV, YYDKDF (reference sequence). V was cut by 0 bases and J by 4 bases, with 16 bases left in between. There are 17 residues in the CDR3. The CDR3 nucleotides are TGTGCCACCAGCAGAGACCTCCCCGGACAGACATACAATGAGCAGTTCTTC. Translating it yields CATSRDLPGQTYNEQFF.